In its sample, the clone carrying this TCR beta chain was seen many times. The antigen is not known. The data were taken from a study of CD8 T cells in ankylosing spondylitis. Study-wide findings and caveats: The authors found the disease-linked clones to be CD8+ and relatively rare in peripheral blood. In ankylosing spondylitis patients, matched synovial fluid reportedly showed significant enrichment of disease-linked clones.

In making TCR beta libraries, quantitative 5'-RACE with molecular barcodes was used. A single record per CDR3 protein comes from TCRdb applying MiXCR to the 5' RACE reads. The sample consists of about 240,000 distinct CDR3 sequences, approximately 9% of them appearing once. This CDR3 contains 15 residues. Per the germline V gene, CDR1 is MDHEN and CDR2 is SYDVKM. J gave up 4 bases and V 6 bases, and 11 bases lay outside the gene matches. Material for sequencing was blood, either unsorted or a sorted T cell fraction (not recorded which). V is TRBV28 and J is TRBJ1-2, with 7 nucleotides matching TRBD1. The sequence was obtained from a male donor with ankylosing spondylitis or in good health (not recorded which). In DNA form, the CDR3 reads TGTGCCAGCAGACCCGATCCGGGACAGATCTATGGCTACACCTTC. It yields the protein CASRPDPGQIYGYTF.